This T cell receptor beta chain was sequenced for a study of blood T cell repertoires in COVID-19. Across the study: COVID-19 samples from acute and convalescent phases originated in the United States, Italy and Spain. From T cells, B-cell-depleted T cells, or PBMCs came the material, which was cDNA or gDNA.

The CDR3 covers 14 residues. CDR1 is SGHRS and CDR2 is YFSETQ in the germline V gene. V lost 2 bases to trimming and J lost 0 bases, with 3 bases between them. In the original analysis: Counts of nucleated cells, estimated from reference gene primer amplification, were obtained. This table comes from immunoSEQ multiplex PCR, and its TCRdb copy is limited to in-frame clones, with some not included. That table supplies the V and J calls and clone size; D and trimming were determined from the DNA. The sample has roughly 210,000 clones; around 90% are singletons. Material: peripheral blood. The V call is TRBV5-1, the J call TRBJ2-6, with D unclear. The clonotype comes from a man in his 70s with acute or convalescent COVID-19. The DNA for the CDR3 is TGCGCCAGCAGCTTTAACTCTGGGGCCAACGTCCTGACTTTC. Amino acids: CASSFNSGANVLTF.